This entry is about one TCR beta chain. This record belongs to a study of post-analysis software for immune sequencing data. Every TCR beta cDNA library bore unique molecular identifiers. Some 540,000 cDNA molecules were obtained from approximately 1 to 10 million T cells. TCRdb reprocessed the PCR reads via MiXCR and lists one record per CDR3 protein. The data contain more than 500,000 distinct CDR3 sequences, less than 40% of them singletons. This sequence was found in a girl younger than 18 with multiple sclerosis. The sequencing sample was made of blood.

The CDR3 DNA follows: TGTGCCAGCAGTTTAGGGTATAGGGGGCTAGTGTACAATGAGCAGTTCTTC. Amino acids: CASSLGYRGLVYNEQFF. J is TRBJ2-1 and V is TRBV28; TRBD1 matches 7 bases. This CDR3 spans 17 amino acids. V gave up 2 bases and J gave up 4 bases; unmatched junction bases: 11. Per the germline V gene, CDR1 is MDHEN and CDR2 is SYDVKM.